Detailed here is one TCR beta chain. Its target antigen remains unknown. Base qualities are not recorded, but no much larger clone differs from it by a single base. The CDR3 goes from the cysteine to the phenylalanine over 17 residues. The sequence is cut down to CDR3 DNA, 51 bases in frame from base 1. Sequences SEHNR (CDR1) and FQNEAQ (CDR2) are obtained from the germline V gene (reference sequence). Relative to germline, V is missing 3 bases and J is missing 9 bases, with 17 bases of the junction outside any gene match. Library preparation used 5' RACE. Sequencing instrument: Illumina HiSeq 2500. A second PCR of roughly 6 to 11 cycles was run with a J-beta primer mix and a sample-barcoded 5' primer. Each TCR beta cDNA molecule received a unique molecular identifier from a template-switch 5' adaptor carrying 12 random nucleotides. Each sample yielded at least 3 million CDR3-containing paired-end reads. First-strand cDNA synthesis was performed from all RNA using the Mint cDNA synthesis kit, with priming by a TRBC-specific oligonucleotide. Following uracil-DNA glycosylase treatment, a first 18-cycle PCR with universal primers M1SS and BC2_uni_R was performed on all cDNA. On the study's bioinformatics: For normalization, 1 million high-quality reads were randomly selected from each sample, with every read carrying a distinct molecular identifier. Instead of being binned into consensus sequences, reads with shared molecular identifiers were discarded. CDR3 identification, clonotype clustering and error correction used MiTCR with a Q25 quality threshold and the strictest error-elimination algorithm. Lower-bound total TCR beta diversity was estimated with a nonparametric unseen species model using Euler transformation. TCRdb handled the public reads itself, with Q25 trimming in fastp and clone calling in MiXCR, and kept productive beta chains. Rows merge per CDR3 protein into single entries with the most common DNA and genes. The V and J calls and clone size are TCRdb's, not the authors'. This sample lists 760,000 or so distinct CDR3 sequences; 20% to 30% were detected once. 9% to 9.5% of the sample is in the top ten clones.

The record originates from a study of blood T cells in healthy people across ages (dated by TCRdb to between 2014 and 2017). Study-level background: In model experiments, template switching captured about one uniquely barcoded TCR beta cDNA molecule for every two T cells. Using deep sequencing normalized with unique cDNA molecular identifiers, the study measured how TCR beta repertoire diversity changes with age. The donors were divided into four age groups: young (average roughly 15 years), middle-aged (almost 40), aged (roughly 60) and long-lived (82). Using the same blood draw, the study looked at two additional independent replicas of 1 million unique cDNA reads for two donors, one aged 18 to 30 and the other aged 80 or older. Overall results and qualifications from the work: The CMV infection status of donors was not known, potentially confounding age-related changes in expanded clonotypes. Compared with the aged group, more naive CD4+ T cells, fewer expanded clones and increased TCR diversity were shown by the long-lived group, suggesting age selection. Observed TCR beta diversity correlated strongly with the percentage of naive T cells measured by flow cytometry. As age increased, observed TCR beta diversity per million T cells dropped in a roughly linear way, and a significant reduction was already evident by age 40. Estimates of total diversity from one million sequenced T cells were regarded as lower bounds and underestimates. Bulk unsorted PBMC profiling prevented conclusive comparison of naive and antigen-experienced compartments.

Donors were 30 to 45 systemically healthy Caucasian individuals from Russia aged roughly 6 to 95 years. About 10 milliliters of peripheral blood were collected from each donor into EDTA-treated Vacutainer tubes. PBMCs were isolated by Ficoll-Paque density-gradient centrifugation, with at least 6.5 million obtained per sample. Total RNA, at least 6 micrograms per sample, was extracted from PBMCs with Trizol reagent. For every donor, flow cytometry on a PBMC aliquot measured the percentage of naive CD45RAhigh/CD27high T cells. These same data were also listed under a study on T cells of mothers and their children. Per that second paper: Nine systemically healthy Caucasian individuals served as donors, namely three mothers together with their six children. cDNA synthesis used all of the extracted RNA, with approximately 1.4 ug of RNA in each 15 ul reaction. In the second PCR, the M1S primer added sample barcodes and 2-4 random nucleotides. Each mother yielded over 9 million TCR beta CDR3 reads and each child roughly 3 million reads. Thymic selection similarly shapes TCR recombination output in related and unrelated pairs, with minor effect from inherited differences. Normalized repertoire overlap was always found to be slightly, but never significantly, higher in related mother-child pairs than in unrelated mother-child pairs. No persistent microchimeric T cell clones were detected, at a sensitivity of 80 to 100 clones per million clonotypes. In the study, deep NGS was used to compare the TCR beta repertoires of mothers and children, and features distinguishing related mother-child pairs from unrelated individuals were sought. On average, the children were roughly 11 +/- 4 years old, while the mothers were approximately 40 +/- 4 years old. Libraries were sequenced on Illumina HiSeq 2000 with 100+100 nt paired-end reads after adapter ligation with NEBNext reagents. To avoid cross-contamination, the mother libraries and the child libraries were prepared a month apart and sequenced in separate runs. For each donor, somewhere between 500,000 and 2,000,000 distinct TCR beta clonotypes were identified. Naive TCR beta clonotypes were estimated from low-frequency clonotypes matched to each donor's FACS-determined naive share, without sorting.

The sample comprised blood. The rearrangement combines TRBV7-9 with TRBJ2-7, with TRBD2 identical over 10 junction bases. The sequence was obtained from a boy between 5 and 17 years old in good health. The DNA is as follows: TGTGCCAGCAGCTTCTCTAGCGGGGGATACGAGGTGGAAGGGCAGTACTTC. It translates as CASSFSSGGYEVEGQYF. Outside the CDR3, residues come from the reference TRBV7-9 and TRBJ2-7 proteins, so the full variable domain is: DTGVSQNPRHKITKRGQNVTFRCDPISEHNRLYWYRQTLGQGPEFLTYFQNEAQLEKSRLLSDRFSAERPKGSFSTLEIQRTEQGDSAMYLCASSFSSGGYEVEGQYFGPGTRLTVT.